This TCR beta chain was retrieved from a study of radiotherapy plus CTLA-4 blockade in lung cancer. Whole-study context: Disease control was present in roughly a third of patients, and objective responses in around 18%. Study results and limitations: Early shifts in blood T cell clones, with interferon-beta, reportedly predicted response best. Blood-borne expansion of tumor-derived TCR clones followed radiotherapy plus ipilimumab.

Germline-derived CDR1 and CDR2 are SGHRS and YFSETQ. V trimming: 4 bases; J trimming: 5 bases; junction bases outside the gene matches: 7. The CDR3 totals 15 residues. Ipilimumab-mediated CTLA-4 blockade plus focal radiation was given to patients having chemo-refractory metastatic non-small-cell lung cancer. Clones were read by immunoSEQ multiplex PCR, and TCRdb kept only the in-frame ones, dropping some. The table records more than 75,000 clones, 65% to 80% of them present only once. Remarks on this clone: Its target is not known. Distinct nucleotide sequences in the sample also encode this CDR3.

The starting material was peripheral blood, obtained from a patient treated with radiotherapy plus ipilimumab. This sequence was found in a human donor with non-small cell lung cancer who had a partial response to radiotherapy plus ipilimumab. Some clones in this sample may be carry-over from other donors' samples. The chain is built from TRBV5-1 and TRBJ2-5, with 11 bases identical to TRBD1. In DNA, the CDR3 is TGCGCCAGCAGCCCTCGGACAGGGGGCCAGGAGACCCAGTACTTC. It specifies CASSPRTGGQETQYF. The whole variable domain, filled in from reference TRBV5-1 and TRBJ2-5, reads KAGVTQTPRYLIKTRGQQVTLSCSPISGHRSVSWYQQTPGQGLQFLFEYFSETQRNKGNFPGRFSGRQFSNSRSEMNVSTLELGDSALYLCASSPRTGGQETQYFGPGTRLLVL.